The 30 T cell receptor beta chains in this list originate from one sample, sequenced in a study of cytomegalovirus exposure and HLA in healthy donors. 13 Jbeta primers and 60 Vbeta primers were used for the PCR. Here immunoSEQ multiplex PCR was the method, and the copy in TCRdb shows in-frame clones only, minus some. Found here are 65,000 to 85,000 clones, about a tenth of them singletons; the top ten hold approximately 25%. The sequenced sample was PBMCs. These receptors all stem from a man in his sixties in good health and CMV-seropositive.

This clone was observed a few times. The genes are TRBV11-2 and TRBJ2-4; D is ambiguous. The CDR3 has 12 residues. Germline values: CDR1 SGHAT, CDR2 FQNNGV. V lost 1 base, J lost 6 bases, and 4 bases lay in between. In nucleotides, the CDR3 is TGTGCCAGCAGCTTAGGCGGAAACATTCAGTACTTC. It encodes CASSLGGNIQYF. The whole variable domain, filled in from reference TRBV11-2 and TRBJ2-4, reads EAGVAQSPRYKIIEKRQSVAFWCNPISGHATLYWYQQILGQGPKLLIQFQNNGVVDDSQLPKDRFSAERLKGVDSTLKIQPAKLEDSAVYLCASSLGGNIQYFGAGTRLSVL.

The rearrangement uses TRBV9 and TRBJ2-2; TRBD1 might be the D (6 bases). Trimming cost V 2 bases and J 6 bases, with 17 bases left between them. CDR1 and CDR2 from the germline V gene are SGDLS and YYNGEE. This CDR3 contains 16 residues. CDR3 amino acids: CASSVLGQRSAGELFF. In nucleotides, the CDR3 is TGTGCCAGCAGCGTTCTCGGACAGAGATCTGCCGGGGAGCTGTTTTTT. The full variable domain, rest sourced from reference TRBV9 and TRBJ2-2, is DSGVTQTPKHLITATGQRVTLRCSPRSGDLSVYWYQQSLDQGLQFLIQYYNGEERAKGNILERFSAQQFPDLHSELNLSSLELGDSALYFCASSVLGQRSAGELFFGEGSRLTVL.

The rearrangement links TRBV25-1 to TRBJ1-6, with 7 bases lining up with TRBD1. Germline V CDR1 and CDR2: MGHDK, SYGVNS. V shed 6 bases, J shed 7 bases, and the junction held 9 bases outside the gene matches. This CDR3 has 15 residues. The CDR3 region is CASSSTGDRNSPLHF. In DNA form, the CDR3 reads TGTGCCAGCAGCTCAACGGGGGACAGAAATTCACCCCTCCACTTT.

This clone was detected only a few times. The chain joins TRBV29-1 to TRBJ1-1; D ambiguous. Deletions cut 8 bases from V and 4 bases from J, with 20 bases between. From germline, CDR1 is SQVTM and CDR2 ANQGSEA. CDR3 length equals 14 residues. CDR3 region: CSSESETAATEAFF. The DNA of the CDR3 is TGCAGCTCAGAGTCGGAAACAGCAGCCACTGAAGCTTTCTTT.

The rearrangement links TRBV6-5 to TRBJ1-5, with D possibly being TRBD1 (6 bases). The V end lost 7 bases, the J end lost 2 bases, and 12 bases lay between the germline ends. This CDR3 comprises 14 residues. The germline gives CDR1 MNHEY, CDR2 SVGAGI. The CDR3 spells CASNPQGGNQPQHF. The CDR3 DNA follows: TGTGCCAGCAACCCACAGGGCGGCAATCAGCCCCAGCATTTT.

This clone showed up just a few times. The J gene is TRBJ1-2, the V gene TRBV21-1; the DNA was not compared with TRBD1, the D call given in the table. TRBV21-1 is a pseudogene locus. This CDR3 region has 14 residues. The CDR3 loop is CASSKAEGVDGYTF. DNA of the CDR3: TGTGCCAGCAGCAAAGCAGAAGGGGTGGATGGCTACACCTTC.

The chain is built from TRBV2 and TRBJ1-5; D is unclear. V lost 8 bases and J lost 1, with 9 bases in between. Germline-derived CDR1 and CDR2 are SNHLY and FYNNEI. The CDR3 totals 13 residues. CDR3 protein: CASRDTSNQPQHF. For the CDR3, the DNA is TGTGCCAGCCGAGACACCAGCAATCAGCCCCAGCATTTT.

With respect to this clone: The germline gene is not matched at one end of the junction; a read error may be the cause. The V and J genes are TRBV30 and TRBJ1-2, with TRBD1 as a possible D gene (5 bases). This CDR3 region has 11 residues. In germline, CDR1 is GTSNPN, CDR2 SVGIG (reference sequence). This CDR3 reads CALNRDYGYTF. CDR3 coding DNA: TGTGCCCTAAACCGGGACTACGGCTACACCTTC.

The V and J genes are TRBV6-1 and TRBJ2-7, with D possibly being TRBD2 (6 bases). V was cut by 10 bases and J by 3 bases, with 22 bases left in between. The CDR3 is 15 amino acids. Germline assignment: CDR1 MNHNS and CDR2 SASEGT. CDR3 residues: CAIRTGDEVFYEQYV. CDR3 nucleotides: TGTGCCATCCGAACGGGGGACGAGGTTTTCTACGAGCAGTACGTC.

This clone was observed at least ten times. CDR3 in amino acids: CATSRDFNRAGHEQYF. The CDR3 DNA reads TGTGCCACCAGCAGAGATTTTAACAGGGCTGGGCACGAGCAGTACTTC. V is TRBV15 and J is TRBJ2-7, with D possibly matching TRBD1 (6 bases). CDR3 length: 16 amino acids. The V end lost 0 bases, the J end lost 5 bases, and 17 bases lay between the germline ends. Germline CDR1 LNHNV, CDR2 YYDKDF (reference sequence).

J is TRBJ2-5 and V is TRBV28; weak D call: TRBD2 (6 bases). The CDR3 sequence is 14 residues long. Per germline, CDR1 MDHEN and CDR2 SYDVKM. V was clipped by 2 bases and J by 4 bases, with 11 bases between them. CDR3 in DNA: TGTGCCAGCAGTTTAATGGGGGGACGAGAGACCCAGTACTTC. Translating gives CASSLMGGRETQYF. The complete variable domain, with remaining parts taken from reference TRBV28 and TRBJ2-5, reads DVKVTQSSRYLVKRTGEKVFLECVQDMDHENMFWYRQDPGLGLRLIYFSYDVKMKEKGDIPEGYSVSREKKERFSLILESASTNQTSMYLCASSLMGGRETQYFGPGTRLLVL.

V and J are TRBV5-1 and TRBJ2-3; possibly TRBD2 for D (6 bases). Germline CDR1 is SGHRS and CDR2 is YFSETQ. V shed 0 bases and J shed 4 bases, with 15 bases lying between them. This CDR3 spans 16 amino acids. Here the CDR3 reads CASSLVTSYIPDTQYF. CDR3 coding DNA: TGCGCCAGCAGCTTGGTCACTAGCTACATCCCAGATACGCAGTATTTT.

The rearrangement joins TRBV10-3 to TRBJ1-5; 8 bases fit TRBD1. V dropped 5 bases and J dropped 8; count of bases not matched to a gene: 8. The CDR3 loop spans 14 amino acids. CDR1 ENHRY and CDR2 SYGVKD come from the germline V gene. This chain's CDR3 is CAISSGQGLEPQHF. CDR3 coding DNA: TGTGCCATCAGTTCCGGACAGGGACTCGAGCCCCAGCATTTT.

The chain employs TRBV7-2 and TRBJ2-2; TRBD1 is a possible D gene (5 bases). V shed 2 bases and J shed 4 bases, with 14 bases lying between them. The germline V gene has CDR1 SGHTA and CDR2 FQGNSA. The CDR3 spans 16 residues. The CDR3 DNA follows: TGTGCCAGCAGCTTAACCCAGGGAAGGGGCACCGGGGAGCTGTTTTTT. This translates into CASSLTQGRGTGELFF.

This clone was counted between two and nine times. This rearrangement joins TRBV6-6 to TRBJ2-5; 7 nucleotides match TRBD2. Per the germline V gene, CDR1 is MNHNY and CDR2 is SVGAGI (reference sequence). The J segment lost 5 bases and the V segment lost 7 bases, leaving 10 bases of the junction unmatched. The CDR3 is made up of 14 amino acids. The chain's CDR3 is CASKGSSGRETQYF. CDR3 sequence (DNA): TGTGCCAGCAAAGGGTCTAGCGGAAGGGAGACCCAGTACTTC.

The chain couples TRBV19 to TRBJ2-1; 9 nucleotides match TRBD2. V was clipped by 4 bases and J by 8 bases; unmatched bases: 6. The CDR3 has 14 residues. Germline values: CDR1 LNHDA, CDR2 SQIVND (reference sequence). This chain's CDR3 is CASSRASGNHEQFF. The CDR3, as DNA: TGTGCCAGTAGTAGGGCTAGCGGGAACCATGAGCAGTTCTTC.

The table lists this clone with a few counts. J is TRBJ2-5 and V is TRBV5-1; a possible D gene is TRBD1 (6 bases). The CDR3 consists of 16 residues. The germline V gene encodes CDR1 SGHRS and CDR2 YFSETQ. V lost 2 bases and J 1 base, leaving 15 bases between the germline ends. The CDR3 nucleotides read TGCGCCAGCAGCTTAAACAATGGGGGCACCCAAGAGACCCAGTACTTC. Protein: CASSLNNGGTQETQYF.

The V call is TRBV6-4, the J call TRBJ2-7; TRBD1 might be the D (6 bases). CDR1 MRHNA and CDR2 SNTAGT come from the germline V gene. The CDR3 extends over 15 amino acids. Trimming shortened V by 7 bases and J by 0 bases, and 16 bases separated the two germline ends. The CDR3 sequence: CASNHRDTSSYEQYF. The CDR3 DNA sequence: TGTGCCAGCAACCACCGGGACACCAGCTCCTACGAGCAGTACTTC.

Remarks on this clone: The CDR3 end shows no conserved phenylalanine or tryptophan, and so a read error is likely. V is TRBV29-1 and J is TRBJ1-1; no clear D gene. The V and J ends lost 4 bases and 2 bases respectively, with 11 bases between them. The germline V gene has CDR1 SQVTM and CDR2 ANQGSEA. The CDR3 is 13 residues long. Here the CDR3 reads CSVGEGGNTEAFV. The CDR3 DNA reads as TGCAGCGTTGGAGAAGGCGGCAACACTGAAGCTTTCGTT.

The sample holds a few counts of this clone. The chain employs TRBV9 and TRBJ2-5; D ambiguous. The germline V gene encodes CDR1 SGDLS and CDR2 YYNGEE. The CDR3 contains 13 residues. Deletions cut 1 base from V and 1 base from J, with 5 bases between. The chain's CDR3 is CASSVNSQETQYF. CDR3 in DNA: TGTGCCAGCAGCGTAAACAGCCAAGAGACCCAGTACTTC.

The rearrangement joins TRBV6-1 to TRBJ1-5; D not certain. V dropped 1 base and J dropped 7 bases, with 8 bases sitting between them. Germline CDR1 MNHNS, CDR2 SASEGT. This CDR3 has 13 amino acids. The CDR3 DNA is TGTGCCAGCAGTGAAGTGGGAGAGCAGCCCCAGCATTTT. Protein sequence: CASSEVGEQPQHF.

The chain carries TRBV6-1 and TRBJ1-2; TRBD1 matches 10 bases. CDR3 length equals 16 residues. V was clipped by 3 bases and J by 3 bases; unmatched bases: 7. CDR1 and CDR2 from the germline V gene are MNHNS and SASEGT. The CDR3: CASSDLTGGADYGYTF. Here the CDR3 DNA reads TGTGCCAGCAGTGACTTGACAGGGGGCGCCGACTATGGCTACACCTTC.

This clone has more than one count but fewer than ten. The CDR3 region is CASSFAQAAFF. CDR3 nucleotide sequence: TGTGCCAGCAGCTTTGCCCAGGCAGCTTTCTTT. The chain employs TRBV7-2 and TRBJ1-1; D gene uncertain. The CDR3 totals 11 residues. V shed 3 bases and J shed 10 bases, with 9 bases lying between them. Germline V CDR1 and CDR2: SGHTA, FQGNSA.

This clone has just a few counts. V and J are TRBV7-2 and TRBJ1-1; TRBD1 matches at 9 bases. CDR3 length equals 14 residues. V shed 2 bases and J 8 bases; nucleotides not matched to a gene: 6. Germline CDR1 is SGHTA and CDR2 is FQGNSA. CDR3 sequence: CASSLSTGGVEAFF. The CDR3 DNA reads TGTGCCAGCAGCTTAAGTACAGGGGGCGTGGAAGCTTTCTTT. The full variable domain, rest sourced from reference TRBV7-2 and TRBJ1-1, is GAGVSQSPSNKVTEKGKDVELRCDPISGHTALYWYRQSLGQGLEFLIYFQGNSAPDKSGLPSDRFSAERTGGSVSTLTIQRTQQEDSAVYLCASSLSTGGVEAFFGQGTRLTVV.

This clone was seen a few times. This chain connects TRBV27 to TRBJ1-6; D unclear. Germline assignment: CDR1 MNHEY and CDR2 SMNVEV (reference sequence). The CDR3 has 14 residues. Trimming took off 3 bases at V and 6 bases at J, with 9 bases between the two ends. CDR3 residues: CASSLQDFNSPLHF. The CDR3 coding sequence is TGTGCCAGCAGTTTGCAGGATTTTAATTCACCCCTCCACTTT.

V and J are TRBV4-2 and TRBJ1-4; D is uncertain. Looked up from germline, CDR1 is LGHNA and CDR2 is YNFKEQ. The V and J ends lost 0 bases and 4 bases respectively, with 12 bases between them. This CDR3 is built from 16 residues. CDR3 amino acids: CASSQDLTDHNEKLFF. In nucleotides, the CDR3 is TGTGCCAGCAGCCAAGATCTTACAGACCATAATGAAAAACTGTTTTTT.

This clone was counted only a few times. The chain couples TRBV18 to TRBJ1-5; D unresolved. Trimming pared 2 bases from V and 3 bases from J, leaving 5 bases between. Per germline, CDR1 KGHSH and CDR2 LQKENI. CDR3 size: 13 residues. CDR3: CASSPGLNQPQHF. CDR3 coding DNA: TGTGCCAGCTCACCAGGGCTCAATCAGCCCCAGCATTTT.

The CDR3 DNA reads as TGCGCCAGCAGTCGGACTAGCGGACAAGAGACCCAGTACTTC. Its translation: CASSRTSGQETQYF. The chain carries TRBV5-1 and TRBJ2-5; 10 positions match TRBD2. V was clipped by 5 bases and J by 2 bases; unmatched bases: 3. The CDR3 spans 14 residues. The germline V gene has CDR1 SGHRS and CDR2 YFSETQ.

This clone was recorded at least ten times. V and J are TRBV2 and TRBJ2-2; D might be TRBD1 (5 bases). This CDR3 is built from 15 residues. CDR1 and CDR2 (germline): SNHLY, FYNNEI. The ends were cut back, 6 bases at V and 0 bases at J, with 11 bases in the middle. CDR3: CASRRGQANTGELFF. The CDR3, as DNA: TGTGCCAGCAGAAGAGGACAAGCGAACACCGGGGAGCTGTTTTTT. Filled out from reference TRBV2 and TRBJ2-2, the complete variable domain reads EPEVTQTPSHQVTQMGQEVILRCVPISNHLYFYWYRQILGQKVEFLVSFYNNEISEKSEIFDDQFSVERPDGSNFTLKIRSTKLEDSAMYFCASRRGQANTGELFFGEGSRLTVL.

This chain joins TRBV27 and TRBJ1-2; D is perhaps TRBD1 (6 bases). This CDR3 is built from 15 residues. V lost 5 bases and J 2 bases, leaving 15 bases between the germline ends. The germline gives CDR1 MNHEY, CDR2 SMNVEV (reference sequence). CDR3 sequence reads: CASSPTQTGNYGYTF. Written as DNA, the CDR3 is TGTGCCAGCAGTCCCACACAAACAGGGAACTATGGCTACACCTTC.